The 30 T cell receptor beta chains in this list originate from one sample, sequenced in a study of shared clonotypes between healthy human individuals. Here immunoSEQ multiplex PCR was the method, and the copy in TCRdb shows in-frame clones only, minus some. The data contain fewer than 1.6 million clones, approximately 98.5% of them singletons. Sequencing input: naive CD4+ T cells sorted from blood. The subset: CD45RA+ positively selected. These TCRs come from a man aged 25 to 40 in good health.

The chain is built from TRBV28 and TRBJ1-1; a weak D match, TRBD1 (5 bases). Germline V gene sequence: CDR1 MDHEN, CDR2 SYDVKM. Trimming removed 0 bases at V and 1 base at J, with 15 bases between. This CDR3 contains 17 residues. The CDR3 here is CASSLWRAGTTNTEAFF. The CDR3 DNA follows: TGTGCCAGCAGTTTATGGAGGGCAGGGACTACGAACACTGAAGCTTTCTTT.

On this clone itself: Other DNA sequences in the sample encode the same CDR3. The V and J genes are TRBV7-2 and TRBJ2-2; D not certain. V gave up 1 base and J gave up 5 bases, with 5 bases separating them. Germline CDR1 is SGHTA and CDR2 is FQGNSA. The CDR3 covers 13 residues. In DNA, the CDR3 is TGTGCCAGCAGCTTAGGGGGAACCGGGGAGCTGTTTTTT. It specifies CASSLGGTGELFF. Based on the CDR3 plus reference TRBV7-2 and TRBJ2-2, the full variable domain is GAGVSQSPSNKVTEKGKDVELRCDPISGHTALYWYRQSLGQGLEFLIYFQGNSAPDKSGLPSDRFSAERTGGSVSTLTIQRTQQEDSAVYLCASSLGGTGELFFGEGSRLTVL.

V gene TRBV4-3 combines with J gene TRBJ2-2; TRBD1 matches at 7 bases. V was clipped by 3 bases and J by 5 bases; unmatched bases: 3. The CDR3 has 14 amino acids. From germline, CDR1 is LGHNA and CDR2 YSLEER. This CDR3 is CASSHTTGTGELFF. CDR3 in DNA: TGCGCCAGCAGCCACACGACAGGGACCGGGGAGCTGTTTTTT.

As to this clone: The identical CDR3 is also encoded by other nucleotide sequences in the sample. This chain joins TRBV9 and TRBJ2-1, with D perhaps TRBD1 or TRBD2 (5 bases each). The ends were cut back, 0 bases at V and 8 bases at J, with 9 bases in the middle. This CDR3 spans 13 amino acids. Looked up from germline, CDR1 is SGDLS and CDR2 is YYNGEE. This chain's CDR3 is CASSVGLGDEQFF. As DNA, the CDR3 is TGTGCCAGCAGCGTAGGTTTGGGGGATGAGCAGTTCTTC.

The rearrangement joins TRBV7-2 to TRBJ2-1, with TRBD2 matching 7 bases. The CDR3 runs 13 residues. The V gene's germline CDR1 is SGHTA and CDR2 FQGNSA. Trimming at V came to 7 bases and at J to 5 bases, leaving 5 bases not matched to a gene. CDR3 loop: CASTSGVNNEQFF. As DNA, the CDR3 is TGTGCCAGCACCAGCGGGGTGAACAATGAGCAGTTCTTC.

The rearrangement uses TRBV5-1 and TRBJ2-3, with TRBD2 identical over 10 bases. J was trimmed by 5 bases and V by 2 bases; bases with no gene match: 8. Per germline, CDR1 SGHRS and CDR2 YFSETQ. The CDR3 covers 16 residues. CDR3: CASSFTSGTRVDTQYF. The DNA of the CDR3 is TGCGCCAGCAGCTTTACTAGCGGGACGAGGGTAGATACGCAGTATTTT.

The chain joins TRBV15 to TRBJ1-2, with 8 bases that match TRBD1. CDR3 length equals 16 residues. Trimming cost V 2 bases and J 7 bases; bases outside gene matches: 12. CDR1 is LNHNV and CDR2 is YYDKDF in the germline V gene (reference sequence). CDR3 protein: CATSRRARQGAVGYTF. The CDR3 DNA follows: TGTGCCACCAGCAGAAGGGCGCGGCAGGGGGCTGTTGGCTACACCTTC. Variable domain in full (rest from reference TRBV15 and TRBJ1-2): DAMVIQNPRYQVTQFGKPVTLSCSQTLNHNVMYWYQQKSSQAPKLLFHYYDKDFNNEADTPDNFQSRRPNTSFCFLDIRSPGLGDTAMYLCATSRRARQGAVGYTFGSGTRLTVV.

The DNA for the CDR3 is TGTGCCAGCAGCTTAAGTCTAGCGGGAGGGTTTGGGGTCTATGAGCAGTTCTTC. Its protein is CASSLSLAGGFGVYEQFF. The V call is TRBV7-6, the J call TRBJ2-1; 12 bases match TRBD2. Germline V gene lookup returns CDR1 SGHVS and CDR2 FNYEAQ. Unmatched junction bases numbered 13, after V lost 2 bases and J lost 8 bases. The CDR3 extends over 18 amino acids.

The V call is TRBV19, the J call TRBJ2-7; D is possibly TRBD1 or TRBD2 (6 bases each). The germline V gene has CDR1 LNHDA and CDR2 SQIVND (reference sequence). The CDR3 contains 16 residues. Deletions cut 3 bases from V and 2 bases from J, with 17 bases between. The CDR3 DNA reads as TGTGCCAGTAGTATGTATTCCCCGGGGGCGGCCTACGAGCAGTACTTC. Amino acid sequence: CASSMYSPGAAYEQYF.

The chain couples TRBV5-5 to TRBJ2-3; possibly TRBD2 for D (6 bases). The CDR3 is made up of 16 amino acids. Per the germline V gene, CDR1 is SGHKS and CDR2 is YYEKEE (reference sequence). Trimming removed 1 base at V and 2 bases at J, with 14 bases between. This chain's CDR3 is CASSLFAGTSTDTQYF. CDR3 coding DNA: TGTGCCAGCAGCTTGTTCGCGGGAACTTCCACAGATACGCAGTATTTT.

CDR3 sequence (DNA): TGCGCCAGCAGCTCGATTGGGGCGGGGAACGAGCAGTACTTC. It encodes CASSSIGAGNEQYF. J is TRBJ2-7 and V is TRBV5-1, with D possibly TRBD2 on 6 matching bases. The CDR3 totals 14 residues. Germline CDR1 reads SGHRS; CDR2 reads YFSETQ. V was trimmed by 3 bases and J by 5 bases, leaving 15 bases between them.

The chain couples TRBV19 to TRBJ2-3, with D maybe TRBD2 (6 bases). The CDR3 consists of 15 residues. V lost 8 bases and J lost 1, with 16 bases in between. Germline lookup yields CDR1 LNHDA and CDR2 SQIVND (reference sequence). The CDR3 bases are TGTGCCAGTGGACCCGGGACTTACCGCACAGATACGCAGTATTTT. Its protein product is CASGPGTYRTDTQYF.

This sequence joins TRBV11-3 and TRBJ2-1, with D perhaps matching TRBD1 or TRBD2 (6 bases each). CDR1 and CDR2 (germline): SGHNT, YENEEA. V lost 2 bases, J lost 0 bases, and 11 bases lay in between. The CDR3 runs to 16 residues. The chain's CDR3 is CASSLLGGGSYNEQFF. CDR3 DNA: TGTGCCAGCAGCTTATTAGGGGGAGGCTCCTACAATGAGCAGTTCTTC.

The chain joins TRBV11-3 to TRBJ2-5; 7 bases map to TRBD2. CDR1 is SGHNT, CDR2 YENEEA, per germline. V was clipped by 3 bases and J by 1 base; unmatched bases: 8. There are 16 residues in the CDR3. CDR3 residues: CASSFSIGLGQETQYF. In nucleotides, the CDR3 is TGTGCCAGCAGCTTTTCGATTGGACTAGGCCAAGAGACCCAGTACTTC.

The chain recombines TRBV4-1 with TRBJ2-1; 10 positions match TRBD2. There are 16 residues in the CDR3. Germline CDR1 reads MGHRA; CDR2 reads YSYEKL. Unmatched junction bases numbered 7, after V lost 1 base and J lost 7 bases. Written as DNA, the CDR3 is TGCGCCAGCAGCCAAGGTCTACTAGCGGGGTTAAATGAGCAGTTCTTC. Translating it yields CASSQGLLAGLNEQFF.

The chain is built from TRBV2 and TRBJ2-1, with a possible D match to TRBD2 (6 bases). Looked up from germline, CDR1 is SNHLY and CDR2 is FYNNEI. The CDR3 runs 17 residues. The germline V and J ends were trimmed by 1 base and 0 bases, with 13 bases remaining between them. CDR3 DNA sequence: TGTGCCAGCAGTGAAGTGCGGGACGATTACTCCTACAATGAGCAGTTCTTC. This encodes CASSEVRDDYSYNEQFF.

The chain couples TRBV5-1 to TRBJ2-3; the D call may be TRBD1 or TRBD2 (5 bases each). The length of the CDR3 is 17 residues. Germline V gene sequence: CDR1 SGHRS, CDR2 YFSETQ. Trimming took off 3 bases at V and 1 base at J, with 18 bases between the two ends. In DNA, the CDR3 is TGCGCCAGCAGCTGGGCCGGGACGGCATTGGGCACAGATACGCAGTATTTT. It specifies CASSWAGTALGTDTQYF.

The chain links TRBV29-1 to TRBJ2-3; 9 nucleotides line up with TRBD2. The CDR3 is 14 residues long. CDR1 SQVTM and CDR2 ANQGSEA come from the germline V gene. V dropped 4 bases and J dropped 6; count of bases not matched to a gene: 8. CDR3 sequence (DNA): TGCAGCGTTGGGGAGCGGGAGGTAGCGGATACGCAGTATTTT. Translating it yields CSVGEREVADTQYF.

The chain combines TRBV27 with TRBJ2-7; possibly TRBD1 for D (8 bases). The CDR3 contains 13 residues. Looked up from germline, CDR1 is MNHEY and CDR2 is SMNVEV (reference sequence). The CDR3: CGEGDRTSYEQYF. The CDR3 bases are TGTGGGGAGGGGGACAGGACGTCCTACGAGCAGTACTTC.

The chain links TRBV5-1 to TRBJ1-2; 8 bases line up with TRBD1. Germline CDR1 and CDR2: SGHRS and YFSETQ. The CDR3 sequence is 14 residues long. Trimming took 3 bases from V and 2 from J; bases not matched to a gene: 3. The CDR3 DNA sequence: TGCGCCAGCAGCTACAGGGGGAACAACTATGGCTACACCTTC. Encoded protein: CASSYRGNNYGYTF. The variable domain in full, with the rest retrieved from reference TRBV5-1 and TRBJ1-2, is KAGVTQTPRYLIKTRGQQVTLSCSPISGHRSVSWYQQTPGQGLQFLFEYFSETQRNKGNFPGRFSGRQFSNSRSEMNVSTLELGDSALYLCASSYRGNNYGYTFGSGTRLTVV.

The V and J genes are TRBV18 and TRBJ1-3; 9 nucleotides match TRBD1. This CDR3 is built from 16 residues. With V trimmed by 3 bases and J by 2 bases, 5 bases remained unmatched. Germline V gene lookup returns CDR1 KGHSH and CDR2 LQKENI. CDR3 nucleotide sequence: TGTGCCAGCTCACCTTTACAGGGGGCGGCTGGAAACACCATATATTTT. Encoded protein: CASSPLQGAAGNTIYF.

The gene calls are TRBV5-1 and TRBJ2-7; 11 bases align to TRBD2. Trimming removed 3 bases from V and 1 base from J; junction bases left unmatched: 9. The germline gives CDR1 SGHRS, CDR2 YFSETQ. This CDR3 is built from 17 residues. CDR3 residues: CASSSFPTSGSSYEQYF. Written as DNA, the CDR3 is TGCGCCAGCAGCTCCTTCCCCACTAGCGGGAGTTCCTACGAGCAGTACTTC. Full variable domain (remainder filled in from reference TRBV5-1 and TRBJ2-7): KAGVTQTPRYLIKTRGQQVTLSCSPISGHRSVSWYQQTPGQGLQFLFEYFSETQRNKGNFPGRFSGRQFSNSRSEMNVSTLELGDSALYLCASSSFPTSGSSYEQYFGPGTRLTVT.

This rearrangement joins TRBV10-2 to TRBJ2-5; TRBD2 aligns across 7 bases. V trimming: 10 bases; J trimming: 5 bases; junction bases outside the gene matches: 16. Germline CDR1 reads WSHSY; CDR2 reads SAAADI. The CDR3 has 15 amino acids. Here the CDR3 DNA reads TGCGCCACCGATTCTAGGACTAGTGGTGGGGAGACCCAGTACTTC. It translates to CATDSRTSGGETQYF.

The rearrangement uses TRBV18 and TRBJ2-3, with D possibly TRBD2 on 6 matching bases. Germline V CDR1 and CDR2: KGHSH, LQKENI. There are 13 residues in the CDR3. Trimming left V 5 bases short and J 5 bases short, with 11 bases between. The CDR3 nucleotides are TGTGCCAGCTCAGCTCGCGGGGAAGATACGCAGTATTTT. Its protein is CASSARGEDTQYF.

This chain uses TRBV30 with TRBJ1-1, with D perhaps matching TRBD1 (6 bases). Trimming took 5 bases from V and 4 from J, leaving 14 bases between them. The CDR3 loop spans 13 amino acids. Germline CDR1 is GTSNPN and CDR2 is SVGIG (reference sequence). CDR3 DNA sequence: TGTGCCTGGGATAACCTAGGGGGCACTGAAGCTTTCTTT. The encoded protein is CAWDNLGGTEAFF.

On this clone itself: This specimen includes other DNA sequences encoding the same CDR3. The chain couples TRBV18 to TRBJ2-2; D is unclear. The CDR3 runs to 13 residues. V shed 3 bases and J shed 3 bases, with 5 bases lying between them. Per germline, CDR1 KGHSH and CDR2 LQKENI. CDR3 coding DNA: TGTGCCAGCTCACCTAAGGACACCGGGGAGCTGTTTTTT. This encodes CASSPKDTGELFF.

As DNA, the CDR3 is TGCAGTGCTCGACTAGCAGTTGAGCAGTTCTTC. As protein: CSARLAVEQFF. V is TRBV20-1 and J is TRBJ2-1, with TRBD2 matching over 7 bases. Trimming at V came to 5 bases and at J to 9 bases, leaving 4 bases not matched to a gene. Germline V gives CDR1 DFQATT, CDR2 SNEGSKA (reference sequence). The CDR3 is 11 amino acids.

The chain uses TRBV10-3 and TRBJ2-5, with unresolved D. The V gene's germline CDR1 is ENHRY and CDR2 SYGVKD. V was clipped by 10 bases and J by 0 bases, with 9 bases between them. The CDR3 totals 12 residues. CDR3 protein: CATKDHQETQYF. The CDR3 DNA sequence: TGTGCCACCAAGGACCACCAAGAGACCCAGTACTTC.

V is TRBV5-4 and J is TRBJ2-7, with D perhaps TRBD2 (6 bases). Trimming stripped 5 bases from V and 0 bases from J, with 15 bases between. Germline V gives CDR1 SGHNT, CDR2 YYREEE (reference sequence). There are 15 residues in the CDR3. CDR3 nucleotide sequence: TGTGCCAGCAGGTCTGGAGGGGACGGCTCCTACGAGCAGTACTTC. Translated, it gives CASRSGGDGSYEQYF.

The genes are TRBV4-1 and TRBJ2-7; 10 bases fit TRBD1. This CDR3 is built from 16 residues. The J segment lost 4 bases and the V segment lost 2 bases, leaving 8 bases of the junction unmatched. Germline values: CDR1 MGHRA, CDR2 YSYEKL. CDR3 coding DNA: TGCGCCAGCAGCCAACGGGACAGGGGAGATGGTTACGAGCAGTACTTC. Its translation: CASSQRDRGDGYEQYF.